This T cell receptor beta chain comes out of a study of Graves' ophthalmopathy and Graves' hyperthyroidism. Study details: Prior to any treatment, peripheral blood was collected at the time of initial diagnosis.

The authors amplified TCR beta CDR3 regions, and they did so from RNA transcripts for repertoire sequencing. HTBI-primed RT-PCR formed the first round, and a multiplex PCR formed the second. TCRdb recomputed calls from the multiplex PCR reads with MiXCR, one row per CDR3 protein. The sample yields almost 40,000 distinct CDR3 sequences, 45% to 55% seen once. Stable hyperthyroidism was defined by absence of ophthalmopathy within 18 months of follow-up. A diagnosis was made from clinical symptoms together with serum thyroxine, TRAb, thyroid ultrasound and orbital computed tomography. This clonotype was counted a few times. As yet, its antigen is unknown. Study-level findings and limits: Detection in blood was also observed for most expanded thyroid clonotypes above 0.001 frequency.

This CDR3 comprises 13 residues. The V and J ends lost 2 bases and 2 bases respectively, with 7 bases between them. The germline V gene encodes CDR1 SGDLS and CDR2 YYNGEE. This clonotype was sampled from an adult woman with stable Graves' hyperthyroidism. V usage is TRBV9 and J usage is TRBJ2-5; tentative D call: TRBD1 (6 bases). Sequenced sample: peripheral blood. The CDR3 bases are TGTGCCAGCAGCGTCAGGGGACAAGAGACCCAGTACTTC. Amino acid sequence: CASSVRGQETQYF.